These 26 T cell receptor beta chains were sequenced from one sample in a study of PD-L1 blockade in urothelial cancer. Documented time point: pretreatment peripheral blood. TCRdb keeps only in-frame clones here, not all; method: immunoSEQ multiplex PCR. This table holds around 40,000 clones, roughly 90% found once. The starting material was PBMCs, obtained around atezolizumab (anti-PD-L1) treatment. These TCRs come from a woman aged 55-69 years with urothelial cancer.

V is TRBV27 and J is TRBJ1-2, with D maybe TRBD1 (5 bases). Trimming shortened V by 4 bases and J by 7 bases, and 16 bases separated the two germline ends. The germline gives CDR1 MNHEY, CDR2 SMNVEV (reference sequence). The CDR3 loop spans 14 amino acids. CDR3 in amino acids: CASSSRGAGFGYTF. CDR3 nucleotide sequence: TGTGCCAGCAGTTCCCGGGGCGCGGGGTTTGGCTACACCTTC.

The J gene is TRBJ2-7, the V gene TRBV5-4; 14 nucleotides line up with TRBD2. This CDR3 has 16 amino acids. CDR1 SGHNT and CDR2 YYREEE come from the germline V gene (reference sequence). V lost 3 bases and J lost 6; bases outside the gene matches: 8. CDR3 protein: CASSSGTSGSKGEQYF. The CDR3 nucleotides read TGTGCCAGCAGCTCAGGGACTAGCGGGAGTAAGGGCGAGCAGTACTTC.

The V and J genes are TRBV11-2 and TRBJ2-1; unclear D gene. CDR3 length: 11 residues. The V and J ends lost 5 bases and 6 bases respectively, with 5 bases between them. CDR1 and CDR2 (germline): SGHAT, FQNNGV. CDR3 bases: TGTGCCAGCAGCCGAGGCAATGAGCAGTTCTTC. It is translated as CASSRGNEQFF.

The chain combines TRBV19 with TRBJ1-1, with 8 bases matching TRBD1. The germline V gene has CDR1 LNHDA and CDR2 SQIVND (reference sequence). This CDR3 has 14 amino acids. V dropped 5 bases and J dropped 1; count of bases not matched to a gene: 3. The CDR3 loop is CASSHGTGNTEAFF. CDR3 nucleotide sequence: TGTGCCAGTAGTCACGGGACAGGGAACACTGAAGCTTTCTTT.

V gene TRBV19 combines with J gene TRBJ2-1, with TRBD2 identical over 9 bases. V was pared by 1 base and J by 9 bases, with 10 bases of the junction left unmatched. The CDR3 is 16 residues long. Germline V gene data show CDR1 as LNHDA and CDR2 as SQIVND (reference sequence). The CDR3 DNA is TGTGCCAGTAGTATAGGTTTACTAGCGGGCGTCGGTGAGCAGTTCTTC. It yields the protein CASSIGLLAGVGEQFF.

V usage is TRBV19 and J usage is TRBJ1-1; D call uncertain. The ends were cut back, 4 bases at V and 7 bases at J, with 10 bases in the middle. This CDR3 is built from 12 residues. CDR1 is LNHDA and CDR2 is SQIVND in the germline V gene (reference sequence). The CDR3 reads CASSTGGYEAFF. CDR3 sequence (DNA): TGTGCCAGTAGTACGGGAGGCTATGAAGCTTTCTTT.

The rearrangement links TRBV7-9 to TRBJ2-7; tentative D call: TRBD2 (5 bases). CDR3 size: 12 residues. The V and J ends lost 7 bases and 5 bases respectively, with 12 bases between them. Germline V CDR1 and CDR2: SEHNR, FQNEAQ (reference sequence). For the CDR3, the DNA is TGTGCCAGCACCGCCGCCGGGGACGAGCAGTACTTC. Amino acid sequence: CASTAAGDEQYF.

V gene TRBV18 combines with J gene TRBJ2-7; 9 bases are shared with TRBD1. J gave up 6 bases and V 5 bases, and 17 bases lay outside the gene matches. Germline-derived CDR1 and CDR2 are KGHSH and LQKENI. The CDR3 runs 17 residues. The CDR3 sequence is CASSFLPPGQGPPEQYF. Here the CDR3 DNA reads TGTGCCAGCTCATTTCTCCCACCGGGACAGGGCCCTCCCGAGCAGTACTTC.

The V and J genes are TRBV19 and TRBJ1-2; no firm D call. V lost 3 bases, J lost 4 bases, and 15 bases lay in between. Germline assignment: CDR1 LNHDA and CDR2 SQIVND (reference sequence). The CDR3 length is 15 residues. The DNA for the CDR3 is TGTGCCAGTAGTATCTCTGGTGTCGGAGTCTATGGCTACACCTTC. This encodes CASSISGVGVYGYTF.

This clone has only one observation. The rearrangement links TRBV10-1 to TRBJ2-2; 8 bases match TRBD1. Germline CDR1 reads WNHNN; CDR2 reads SYGVQD (reference sequence). The CDR3 loop spans 13 amino acids. The J segment lost 4 bases and the V segment lost 8 bases, leaving 3 bases of the junction unmatched. This CDR3 is CASADRGTGELFF. In nucleotides, the CDR3 is TGCGCCAGCGCTGACAGGGGCACCGGGGAGCTGTTTTTT.

This clone has just a few counts. The rearrangement uses TRBV28 and TRBJ2-1, with 7 bases matching TRBD2. V gave up 7 bases and J gave up 0 bases; unmatched junction bases: 6. Germline assignment: CDR1 MDHEN and CDR2 SYDVKM. The length of the CDR3 is 15 residues. CDR3 DNA sequence: TGTGCCAGCACCTCCGGGGGGAGCTCCTACAATGAGCAGTTCTTC. It encodes CASTSGGSSYNEQFF.

V and J are TRBV5-1 and TRBJ2-7; 10 bases fit TRBD1. This CDR3 is built from 17 residues. The V segment lost 0 bases and the J segment 0 bases; nucleotides outside the gene matches: 6. Germline V CDR1 and CDR2: SGHRS, YFSETQ. The CDR3 here is CASSLAKGDRGSYEQYF. The CDR3 coding sequence is TGCGCCAGCAGCTTGGCCAAGGGGGACAGGGGCTCCTACGAGCAGTACTTC.

This clone has a single count. The chain uses TRBV5-1 and TRBJ1-4, with a possible D match to TRBD1 (6 bases). V gave up 3 bases and J gave up 5 bases, with 14 bases separating them. The CDR3 length is 15 residues. Germline loops: CDR1 SGHRS, CDR2 YFSETQ. Written as DNA, the CDR3 is TGCGCCAGCAGCTCCGCCGGGACACAAAATGAAAAACTGTTTTTT. Amino acids: CASSSAGTQNEKLFF.

V gene TRBV4-1 combines with J gene TRBJ1-5; 7 positions agree with TRBD1. V was pared by 4 bases and J by 3 bases, with 3 bases of the junction left unmatched. The V gene's germline CDR1 is MGHRA and CDR2 YSYEKL. The CDR3 loop spans 14 amino acids. The CDR3 region is CASSPDRVNQPQHF. CDR3 in DNA: TGCGCCAGCAGCCCTGACAGGGTCAATCAGCCCCAGCATTTT.

The chain couples TRBV5-6 to TRBJ1-3; TRBD1 might be the D (6 bases). The V end lost 4 bases, the J end lost 4 bases, and 15 bases lay between the germline ends. This CDR3 is built from 15 residues. Germline-derived CDR1 and CDR2 are SGHDT and YYEEEE. CDR3 sequence: CASSAQTGGGNTIYF. The CDR3 DNA reads TGTGCCAGCAGCGCACAGACAGGTGGCGGAAACACCATATATTTT.

The CDR3 coding sequence is TGTGCCAGCAGTTACGGGACTGCCATGAACACTGAAGCTTTCTTT. Translating gives CASSYGTAMNTEAFF. The chain is built from TRBV6-6 and TRBJ1-1, with D possibly matching TRBD1 (5 bases). Deletions cut 2 bases from V and 0 bases from J, with 10 bases between. The CDR3 is 15 residues long. Per the germline V gene, CDR1 is MNHNY and CDR2 is SVGAGI (reference sequence).

J is TRBJ1-2 and V is TRBV28, with D possibly TRBD1 on 5 matching bases. The CDR3 is 15 amino acids. CDR1 and CDR2 (germline): MDHEN, SYDVKM. Trimming left V 2 bases short and J 8 bases short, with 18 bases between. The CDR3 loop reads CASSLAQRGPEGYTF. As DNA, the CDR3 is TGTGCCAGCAGTTTAGCGCAGCGGGGCCCGGAGGGCTACACCTTC.

V usage is TRBV19 and J usage is TRBJ1-5, with D possibly TRBD1 on 5 matching bases. The ends were cut back, 7 bases at V and 4 bases at J, with 20 bases in the middle. Germline loops: CDR1 LNHDA, CDR2 SQIVND (reference sequence). The CDR3 length is 16 residues. For the CDR3, the DNA is TGTGCCAGTAACCGGGTAACAGGCTCTTGGAATCAGCCCCAGCATTTT. This translates into CASNRVTGSWNQPQHF.

The V gene is TRBV29-1, the J gene TRBJ1-2; 10 nucleotides match TRBD1. CDR1 and CDR2 (germline): SQVTM, ANQGSEA. The CDR3 sequence is 12 residues long. V dropped 6 bases and J dropped 6; count of bases not matched to a gene: 4. The CDR3, as DNA: TGCAGCGTATGGACAGGGGGTGATGGCTACACCTTC. Translating gives CSVWTGGDGYTF.

The chain is built from TRBV11-2 and TRBJ2-5, with 9 bases fitting TRBD2. V shed 0 bases, J shed 6 bases, and the junction held 17 bases outside the gene matches. This CDR3 is built from 19 residues. The germline CDR1 and CDR2 sequences are SGHAT and FQNNGV. CDR3: CASSLDPTRQDASGKTQYF. In DNA, the CDR3 is TGTGCCAGCAGCTTAGACCCCACCAGACAGGACGCTAGCGGGAAGACCCAGTACTTC.

The chain links TRBV6-5 to TRBJ2-5; maybe TRBD1 (6 bases). V was cut by 6 bases and J by 0 bases, with 14 bases left in between. The germline CDR1 and CDR2 sequences are MNHEY and SVGAGI. This CDR3 contains 15 residues. The CDR3 spells CASSRTGTHQETQYF. The CDR3 bases are TGTGCCAGCAGCCGAACCGGGACACACCAAGAGACCCAGTACTTC.

The chain couples TRBV19 to TRBJ1-2; 11 bases align to TRBD1. After removal of 9 bases from V and 2 bases from J, the junction contained 8 bases not matched to a gene. This CDR3 region has 15 residues. Germline assignment: CDR1 LNHDA and CDR2 SQIVND (reference sequence). CDR3 sequence: CASSGTGGRNYGYTF. CDR3 DNA: TGTGCCAGCTCCGGGACAGGGGGAAGAAACTATGGCTACACCTTC.

The gene calls are TRBV28 and TRBJ1-2; TRBD1 matches 7 bases. The CDR3 covers 13 residues. CDR1 MDHEN and CDR2 SYDVKM come from the germline V gene. With 6 bases clipped from V and 5 bases from J, the junction kept 6 bases outside the gene matches. In DNA form, the CDR3 reads TGTGCCAGCAGCACGACAGGGAGATATGGCTACACCTTC. Its protein product is CASSTTGRYGYTF.

The chain employs TRBV7-3 and TRBJ1-2; 8 bases line up with TRBD1. J lost 3 bases, V lost 2 bases, and 2 bases had no gene match. The CDR3 covers 14 residues. Germline values: CDR1 SGHTA, CDR2 FQGTGA. This CDR3 reads CASSLDRGDYGYTF. CDR3 bases: TGTGCCAGCAGCTTAGACAGGGGCGACTATGGCTACACCTTC.

J is TRBJ1-5 and V is TRBV28; D gene unclear. V lost 5 bases and J 7 bases, leaving 24 bases between the germline ends. This CDR3 is built from 17 residues. In germline, CDR1 is MDHEN, CDR2 SYDVKM. The CDR3 spells CASSPNPFLESWQPQHF. The CDR3 bases are TGTGCCAGCAGTCCTAACCCCTTCCTCGAGTCCTGGCAGCCCCAGCATTTT.

The V gene is TRBV29-1, the J gene TRBJ2-7; D ambiguous. Germline V gene sequence: CDR1 SQVTM, CDR2 ANQGSEA. The CDR3 runs to 12 residues. Trimming stripped 2 bases from V and 1 base from J, with 6 bases between. The CDR3, as DNA: TGCAGCGTTGAACACGGTTCCTACGAGCAGTACTTC. Residues: CSVEHGSYEQYF.